The 30 T cell receptor beta chains presented below share a single source sample, sequenced in a study of identical twins (dated by TCRdb to the mid-2010s). Library prep was done by 5' RACE. Sequenced on an Illumina HiSeq 2000. TCRdb applied fastp at Q25 and MiXCR to the public reads, then kept only in-frame beta chains. Rows matching on CDR3 protein sequence are summarized as one entry with the most common DNA and genes. This sample lists around 680,000 distinct CDR3 sequences; roughly 8% were detected once. The ten biggest clones cover 0.98% of the sample. Another study also made use of these data, one on yellow fever vaccine responses in identical twins.

Input material: PBMCs. These receptors were collected from a woman aged 18-29 years in good health.

This clonotype occurred a few times. The chain joins TRBV10-3 to TRBJ2-7; 7 bases line up with TRBD2. Germline lookup yields CDR1 ENHRY and CDR2 SYGVKD. The junction had 9 bases not matched to a gene; V was cut back by 4 bases and J by 3 bases. The CDR3 length is 15 residues. The CDR3 DNA sequence: TGTGCCATCAGTGGGGGTGTGGGGGACTACTACGAGCAGTACTTC. It encodes CAISGGVGDYYEQYF.

This clonotype was counted at least ten times. The chain combines TRBV21-1 with TRBJ2-7. TRBV21-1 is assigned pseudogene status. This CDR3 has 15 amino acids. In DNA form, the CDR3 reads TGTGCCAGCAGCATCTCGGCGGCAGAGAGCTACGAGCAGTACTTC. Its protein product is CASSISAAESYEQYF.

This clonotype was counted many times. The chain is built from TRBV12-3 or TRBV12-4 and TRBJ1-4; a possible D gene is TRBD1 (6 bases). The V and J ends lost 5 bases and 6 bases respectively, with 16 bases between them. The CDR3 runs 15 residues. Here the CDR3 DNA reads TGTGCCAGCAGTCGACCTACAGGGCTTGATGAAAAACTGTTTTTT. This gives the protein CASSRPTGLDEKLFF.

The V call is TRBV9, the J call TRBJ1-2; 7 nucleotides line up with TRBD1. Germline CDR1 reads SGDLS; CDR2 reads YYNGEE. The J segment lost 0 bases and the V segment lost 7 bases, leaving 3 bases of the junction unmatched. This CDR3 has 13 residues. Here the CDR3 DNA reads TGTGCCAGCGGGACAGCGGCTAACTATGGCTACACCTTC. Translating gives CASGTAANYGYTF.

This chain joins TRBV9 and TRBJ2-4; 8 nucleotides agree with TRBD2. Germline CDR1 reads SGDLS; CDR2 reads YYNGEE. V trimming: 0 bases; J trimming: 0 bases; junction bases outside the gene matches: 5. The CDR3 runs to 17 residues. The CDR3 sequence is CASSVGRGGTAKNIQYF. CDR3 bases: TGTGCCAGCAGCGTAGGACGGGGGGGGACAGCCAAAAACATTCAGTACTTC. The full variable domain, its missing parts supplied by reference TRBV9 and TRBJ2-4, is DSGVTQTPKHLITATGQRVTLRCSPRSGDLSVYWYQQSLDQGLQFLIQYYNGEERAKGNILERFSAQQFPDLHSELNLSSLELGDSALYFCASSVGRGGTAKNIQYFGAGTRLSVL.

The V call is TRBV29-1, the J call TRBJ2-2, with D possibly being TRBD2 (5 bases). V dropped 3 bases and J dropped 7 bases, with 12 bases sitting between them. This CDR3 region has 13 residues. Germline loops: CDR1 SQVTM, CDR2 ANQGSEA. The CDR3 is CSVDPGGNGELFF. Written as DNA, the CDR3 is TGCAGCGTTGACCCCGGAGGAAACGGGGAGCTGTTTTTT.

The CDR3 region has the DNA TGTGCCAGCAGGAATTGGCTAGCGGCCTACGAGCAGTACTTC. This sequence encodes CASRNWLAAYEQYF. This sequence joins TRBV6-2 or TRBV6-3 and TRBJ2-7; 7 bases align to TRBD2. Germline CDR1 and CDR2: MNHEY and SVGEGT. This CDR3 is built from 14 residues. The junction had 7 bases not matched to a gene; V was cut back by 6 bases and J by 2 bases.

The CDR3 nucleotides are TGTGCCAGCAGCCAAAGAGCAGGGACCGGGGAGCTGTTTTTT. It specifies CASSQRAGTGELFF. The genes are TRBV3-1 and TRBJ2-2; possible D gene TRBD1, 5 bases. Between the trimmed V and J ends, which lost 2 bases and 5 bases, there was a span of 9 bases. The CDR3 spans 14 residues. Germline CDR1 and CDR2: LGHDT and YNNKEL (reference sequence).

The chain couples TRBV11-2 to TRBJ2-7; D perhaps matches TRBD2 (5 bases). The V gene's germline CDR1 is SGHAT and CDR2 FQNNGV. V was pared by 5 bases and J by 1 base, with 15 bases between. CDR3 length: 15 amino acids. CDR3 residues: CASSKLRGPSYEQYF. The CDR3 coding sequence is TGTGCCAGCAGCAAACTCCGGGGTCCATCCTACGAGCAGTACTTC.

This clonotype came up a few times. The chain links TRBV6-2 or TRBV6-3 to TRBJ1-1; D is undetermined. This CDR3 region has 13 residues. Looked up from germline, CDR1 is MNHEY and CDR2 is SVGEGT. Trimming took 2 bases from V and 7 from J, leaving 11 bases between them. The CDR3 DNA is TGTGCCAGCAGTTACCTGGGTTTTAGTGAAGCTTTCTTT. It translates to CASSYLGFSEAFF.

The chain combines TRBV12-5 with TRBJ2-6; 9 positions match TRBD2. The junction had 6 bases not matched to a gene; V was cut back by 1 base and J by 2 bases. This CDR3 comprises 18 residues. From germline, CDR1 is LGHNT and CDR2 FRNRAP. The CDR3 bases are TGTGCTAGTGGTTTGGATTCAGCGGGGGGCGCTGGGGCCAACGTCCTGACTTTC. It codes for CASGLDSAGGAGANVLTF.

V usage is TRBV10-3 and J usage is TRBJ2-7; 7 nucleotides align to TRBD2. Germline trimming cut 4 bases from V and 5 bases from J; bases unmatched to any gene: 11. The CDR3 runs 15 residues. The germline V gene has CDR1 ENHRY and CDR2 SYGVKD. CDR3 DNA: TGTGCCATCAGTGGGACCAGCGGGGTCTTGAACGAGCAGTACTTC. This translates into CAISGTSGVLNEQYF.

There are a few counts of this clonotype. The V gene is TRBV9, the J gene TRBJ2-3, with 15 bases aligning to TRBD2. CDR3 length: 18 amino acids. The trim removed 2 bases at V and 4 bases at J, leaving 8 bases unmatched. Germline CDR1 is SGDLS and CDR2 is YYNGEE. CDR3 in amino acids: CASSVRGLAGGFADTQYF. The CDR3 DNA follows: TGTGCCAGCAGCGTCCGTGGACTAGCGGGGGGGTTCGCAGATACGCAGTATTTT.

This clonotype was picked up many times. The chain is built from TRBV15 and TRBJ1-1; D call uncertain. Per germline, CDR1 LNHNV and CDR2 YYDKDF (reference sequence). V was cut by 6 bases and J by 4 bases, with 12 bases left in between. The CDR3 totals 13 residues. CDR3 residues: CATRGRGLTEAFF. The CDR3 coding sequence is TGTGCCACCAGAGGAAGAGGGCTCACTGAAGCTTTCTTT.

This clonotype was counted between two and nine times. The rearrangement links TRBV7-9 to TRBJ2-7, with 9 bases lining up with TRBD2. J gave up 1 base and V 1 base, and 8 bases lay outside the gene matches. Germline lookup yields CDR1 SEHNR and CDR2 FQNEAQ (reference sequence). This CDR3 is 17 amino acids long. CDR3 residues: CASSLGAGLAGSYEQYF. DNA of the CDR3: TGTGCCAGCAGCTTAGGGGCGGGTCTAGCGGGGTCCTACGAGCAGTACTTC.

There are many counts of this clonotype. The V gene is TRBV29-1, the J gene TRBJ2-7; no definite D call. The CDR3 totals 16 residues. Germline CDR1 is SQVTM and CDR2 is ANQGSEA. Trimming shortened V by 3 bases and J by 3 bases, and 21 bases separated the two germline ends. As DNA, the CDR3 is TGCAGCGTTGAGAGTTTGTCACAGAATCTAGTCTACGAGCAGTACTTC. Translated: CSVESLSQNLVYEQYF.

The sample holds a few counts of this clonotype. This chain uses TRBV28 with TRBJ1-2; D unclear. From germline, CDR1 is MDHEN and CDR2 SYDVKM. This CDR3 has 14 amino acids. Trimming stripped 3 bases from V and 5 bases from J, with 13 bases between. Here the CDR3 reads CASSFLDIGYGYTF. The CDR3 DNA is TGTGCCAGCAGTTTCCTCGACATCGGATATGGCTACACCTTC.

This chain connects TRBV29-1 to TRBJ1-1; D remains ambiguous. Germline CDR1 is SQVTM and CDR2 is ANQGSEA. V lost 7 bases and J 6 bases, leaving 15 bases between the germline ends. CDR3 length: 12 residues. DNA of the CDR3: TGCAGCGGTCCTGGTCCTTGGGCTGAAGCTTTCTTT. This codes for CSGPGPWAEAFF.

This clonotype has just a few counts. The gene calls are TRBV15 and TRBJ2-1, with D perhaps TRBD2 (7 bases). Trimming took 0 bases from V and 3 from J, leaving 9 bases between them. The CDR3 is 15 amino acids. Germline V gives CDR1 LNHNV, CDR2 YYDKDF (reference sequence). CDR3 in DNA: TGTGCCACCAGCAGAGAAGGGGGGGTCTACAATGAGCAGTTCTTC. It codes for CATSREGGVYNEQFF.

This clonotype showed up just a few times. The chain joins TRBV4-3 to TRBJ2-7, with 9 bases lining up with TRBD2. The J segment lost 2 bases and the V segment lost 1 base, leaving 3 bases of the junction unmatched. CDR1 and CDR2 from the germline V gene are LGHNA and YSLEER. The CDR3 is 15 residues long. The CDR3 spells CASSQASGKTYEQYF. CDR3 sequence (DNA): TGCGCCAGCAGCCAAGCTAGCGGGAAAACCTACGAGCAGTACTTC.

Comments on this clonotype: Germline and junction disagree at one end, which may indicate a read error. The chain joins TRBV27 to TRBJ2-7, with unresolved D. The germline gives CDR1 MNHEY, CDR2 SMNVEV (reference sequence). The CDR3 is 15 amino acids. CDR3 nucleotides: TGTGCCACCCATGCGGCAGTCTCAATGCCCTACGAGCAGAACTTC. This encodes CATHAAVSMPYEQNF.

This clonotype has just a few counts. J is TRBJ1-5 and V is TRBV28; a weak D match, TRBD1 (5 bases). Trimming stripped 8 bases from V and 9 bases from J, with 20 bases between. The CDR3 loop spans 14 amino acids. CDR1 is MDHEN and CDR2 is SYDVKM in the germline V gene. The CDR3 region is CASGKGRVVTPQHF. CDR3 nucleotides: TGTGCCAGCGGGAAGGGGAGAGTGGTAACGCCCCAGCATTTT.

The chain joins TRBV5-1 to TRBJ2-7; a weak D match, TRBD2 (5 bases). The length of the CDR3 is 15 residues. The germline V and J ends were trimmed by 4 bases and 2 bases, with 16 bases remaining between them. Germline CDR1 is SGHRS and CDR2 is YFSETQ. The CDR3 nucleotides are TGCGCCAGCAGCCCAAGGATGGACGGGACCTACGAGCAGTACTTC. Its protein product is CASSPRMDGTYEQYF.

The rearrangement uses TRBV6-2 or TRBV6-3 and TRBJ2-2, with D unresolved. Germline lookup yields CDR1 MNHEY and CDR2 SVGEGT. The germline V and J ends were trimmed by 4 bases and 3 bases, with 9 bases remaining between them. The length of the CDR3 is 14 residues. Here the CDR3 reads CASSFQQDTGELFF. DNA of the CDR3: TGTGCCAGCAGTTTCCAGCAGGACACCGGGGAGCTGTTTTTT.

This clonotype has more than one count but fewer than ten. This sequence joins TRBV28 and TRBJ2-1; D might be TRBD1 or TRBD2, each matching 7 bases. The ends were cut back, 7 bases at V and 10 bases at J, with 20 bases in the middle. From germline, CDR1 is MDHEN and CDR2 SYDVKM. The CDR3 has 14 residues. For the CDR3, the DNA is TGTGCCAGCATCATGATAGTGGGAGGGGGCGAGCAGTTCTTC. Translating gives CASIMIVGGGEQFF.

This clonotype was counted at least ten times. The J gene is TRBJ2-3, the V gene TRBV24-1; a weak D match, TRBD2 (5 bases). Germline CDR1 KGHDR, CDR2 SFDVKD. This CDR3 comprises 13 residues. V lost 4 bases and J 6 bases, leaving 10 bases between the germline ends. CDR3 loop: CATSEDRGDTQYF. The CDR3 DNA is TGTGCCACCAGTGAAGATAGAGGGGATACGCAGTATTTT.

In this sample, this clonotype turned up a few times. The chain uses TRBV27 and TRBJ1-1; TRBD1 matches at 8 bases. Germline trimming cut 2 bases from V and 7 bases from J; bases unmatched to any gene: 3. This CDR3 has 13 residues. The V gene's germline CDR1 is MNHEY and CDR2 SMNVEV (reference sequence). CDR3 in amino acids: CASSLGQGSEAFF. The CDR3 DNA follows: TGTGCCAGCAGTTTAGGACAGGGCAGTGAAGCTTTCTTT.

V and J are TRBV10-2 and TRBJ2-1, with D unresolved. V was cut by 3 bases and J by 3 bases, with 9 bases left in between. The CDR3 is 14 amino acids. Germline-derived CDR1 and CDR2 are WSHSY and SAAADI. The CDR3 nucleotides read TGCGCCAGCAGTGAAGCAATCCGCTACAATGAGCAGTTCTTC. It codes for CASSEAIRYNEQFF.

J is TRBJ2-1 and V is TRBV2, with 8 bases matching TRBD1. Germline CDR1 is SNHLY and CDR2 is FYNNEI. The CDR3 has 14 amino acids. Losses at the gene ends were 6 bases for V and 4 bases for J; bases not matched to a gene: 5. CDR3 nucleotide sequence: TGTGCCAGCAGGACAGGGGTACCTTACAATGAGCAGTTCTTC. It specifies CASRTGVPYNEQFF.

The table lists this clonotype with a few counts. The chain links TRBV5-1 to TRBJ2-7, with D hard to call. V lost 0 bases and J lost 0, with 19 bases in between. The CDR3 covers 18 residues. Per the germline V gene, CDR1 is SGHRS and CDR2 is YFSETQ. DNA of the CDR3: TGCGCCAGCAGCTTGGCCGGCACAGCATACACAAGCTCCTACGAGCAGTACTTC. Translating it yields CASSLAGTAYTSSYEQYF. Full variable domain (missing parts from reference TRBV5-1 and TRBJ2-7): KAGVTQTPRYLIKTRGQQVTLSCSPISGHRSVSWYQQTPGQGLQFLFEYFSETQRNKGNFPGRFSGRQFSNSRSEMNVSTLELGDSALYLCASSLAGTAYTSSYEQYFGPGTRLTVT.